Below are 17 T cell receptor beta chains sequenced from a single sample in a study of spatial heterogeneity in lung cancer. Study observations and caveats: Higher tumor mutation counts went along with higher counts of expanded intratumoral alpha and beta TCRs.

The time point denotes: sample taken at primary tumor resection. In TCRdb, the 5' RACE reads were re-called with MiXCR into one record per CDR3 protein. The profile covers about 6,900 distinct CDR3 sequences, with around 12% appearing a single time and about a fifth taken by the ten largest. These TCRs' antigens remain unknown. Sequences were derived from lung tumor tissue, sampled at surgery. The receptor set was obtained from a male donor with early-stage non-small cell lung cancer.

This clonotype is termed medium-sized (0.01 to 0.1%). CDR3 loop: CSATGLANTGELFF. CDR3 coding DNA: TGCAGTGCTACCGGACTAGCGAACACCGGGGAGCTGTTTTTT. The rearrangement uses TRBV20-1 and TRBJ2-2; 7 bases are a match to TRBD2. Per germline, CDR1 DFQATT and CDR2 SNEGSKA (reference sequence). The junction had 2 bases not matched to a gene; V was cut back by 4 bases and J by 0 bases. CDR3 length: 14 amino acids.

The rearrangement uses TRBV19 and TRBJ2-1; 11 nucleotides agree with TRBD1. The germline V gene has CDR1 LNHDA and CDR2 SQIVND (reference sequence). With V trimmed by 4 bases and J by 6 bases, 5 bases remained unmatched. CDR3 length: 15 amino acids. CDR3 bases: TGTGCCAGTAGTACGGGACAGGGGGATCTCAATGAGCAGTTCTTC. Residues: CASSTGQGDLNEQFF. Filled out from reference TRBV19 and TRBJ2-1, the complete variable domain reads DGGITQSPKYLFRKEGQNVTLSCEQNLNHDAMYWYRQDPGQGLRLIYYSQIVNDFQKGDIAEGYSVSREKKESFPLTVTSAQKNPTAFYLCASSTGQGDLNEQFFGPGTRLTVL.

This clonotype is termed large. The CDR3 DNA follows: TGCAGTGCTTACTCAGGGTCCCATGGCTACACCTTC. It is translated as CSAYSGSHGYTF. The rearrangement joins TRBV20-1 to TRBJ1-2; TRBD1 is a possible D gene (5 bases). Germline V gene sequence: CDR1 DFQATT, CDR2 SNEGSKA (reference sequence). The CDR3 is 12 residues long. V was shortened by 5 bases and J by 6 bases, with 13 bases between the two germline ends.

This clonotype is labeled as medium-sized. The chain combines TRBV18 with TRBJ2-3; D is unresolved. In germline, CDR1 is KGHSH, CDR2 LQKENI. Trimming shortened V by 8 bases and J by 6 bases, and 12 bases separated the two germline ends. This CDR3 is built from 12 residues. The chain's CDR3 is CASLGVEDTQYF. In nucleotides, the CDR3 is TGTGCCAGCCTAGGAGTGGAGGATACGCAGTATTTT.

This clonotype was detected ten times or more. CDR3 bases: TGTGCCAGCAGTCGGACTACAACTAATGAAAAACTGTTTTTT. This translates into CASSRTTTNEKLFF. This chain links TRBV6-1 with TRBJ1-4; D is uncertain. The CDR3 spans 14 residues. CDR1 and CDR2 from the germline V gene are MNHNS and SASEGT. V dropped 5 bases and J dropped 0 bases, with 7 bases sitting between them.

This clonotype ranks as medium-sized. The V call is TRBV7-8, the J call TRBJ2-7, with 7 bases that match TRBD2. The CDR3 runs to 16 residues. Per germline, CDR1 SGHVS and CDR2 FQNEAQ. V dropped 5 bases and J dropped 2; count of bases not matched to a gene: 12. This CDR3 is CASSPYRLASPYEQYF. CDR3 DNA: TGTGCCAGCAGCCCCTACCGACTAGCATCCCCCTACGAGCAGTACTTC. Supplemented by reference TRBV7-8 and TRBJ2-7, the full variable domain reads GAGVSQSPRYKVAKRGQDVALRCDPISGHVSLFWYQQALGQGPEFLTYFQNEAQLDKSGLPSDRFFAERPEGSVSTLKIQRTQQEDSAVYLCASSPYRLASPYEQYFGPGTRLTVT.

The table lists this clonotype with a few counts. The chain uses TRBV6-2 or TRBV6-3 and TRBJ2-5; no definite D call. V dropped 2 bases and J dropped 4 bases, with 5 bases sitting between them. The CDR3 extends over 12 amino acids. Germline V CDR1 and CDR2: MNHEY, SVGEGT. CDR3 nucleotides: TGTGCCAGCAGTTACCCCACAGAGACCCAGTACTTC. It specifies CASSYPTETQYF.

This clonotype is deemed medium-sized. The rearrangement uses TRBV20-1 and TRBJ2-5; D might be TRBD2 (5 bases). The CDR3 runs 15 residues. V shed 4 bases and J shed 1 base, with 16 bases lying between them. Per the germline V gene, CDR1 is DFQATT and CDR2 is SNEGSKA (reference sequence). CDR3 nucleotides: TGCAGTGCTATGAGAGAGGGTGGGAGCCAAGAGACCCAGTACTTC. Translation gives CSAMREGGSQETQYF.

This clonotype was observed many times. The rearrangement joins TRBV7-2 to TRBJ2-1; D remains ambiguous. CDR3 length equals 13 residues. In germline, CDR1 is SGHTA, CDR2 FQGNSA. Trimming removed 5 bases at V and 5 bases at J, with 10 bases between. CDR3 residues: CASSTLDDNEQFF. The CDR3 nucleotides are TGTGCCAGCAGCACCCTAGATGACAATGAGCAGTTCTTC. Drawing the rest from reference TRBV7-2 and TRBJ2-1, the complete variable domain is GAGVSQSPSNKVTEKGKDVELRCDPISGHTALYWYRQSLGQGLEFLIYFQGNSAPDKSGLPSDRFSAERTGGSVSTLTIQRTQQEDSAVYLCASSTLDDNEQFFGPGTRLTVL.

The V gene is TRBV6-5, the J gene TRBJ1-4; possible D gene TRBD1, 6 bases. Trimming shortened V by 2 bases and J by 10 bases, and 26 bases separated the two germline ends. The CDR3 consists of 18 residues. Germline loops: CDR1 MNHEY, CDR2 SVGAGI. The CDR3, as DNA: TGTGCCAGCAGTTACAGCCCTTACCCCCGTGGACAGTTTGGAAAACTGTTTTTT. It specifies CASSYSPYPRGQFGKLFF.

This clonotype ranks as medium-sized (0.01 to 0.1%). The V gene is TRBV20-1, the J gene TRBJ2-2, with 11 nucleotides matching TRBD2. V gave up 3 bases and J gave up 5 bases; unmatched junction bases: 5. Germline CDR1 reads DFQATT; CDR2 reads SNEGSKA (reference sequence). This CDR3 region has 15 residues. CDR3 DNA: TGCAGTGCTAGTCGTAGCGGGAGGGAAACCGGGGAGCTGTTTTTT. This codes for CSASRSGRETGELFF.

This clonotype was seen at least ten times. The chain couples TRBV7-3 to TRBJ2-1, with D perhaps TRBD2 (6 bases). This CDR3 contains 16 residues. Germline V gene sequence: CDR1 SGHTA, CDR2 FQGTGA. Trimming took 4 bases from V and 0 from J, leaving 13 bases between them. CDR3 sequence: CASSSSGGGSYNEQFF. The CDR3 bases are TGTGCCAGCAGCTCATCCGGGGGAGGCTCCTACAATGAGCAGTTCTTC.

This clonotype counts as medium-sized. The chain links TRBV28 to TRBJ1-5, with 9 bases identical to TRBD1. The CDR3 consists of 18 residues. The germline V gene encodes CDR1 MDHEN and CDR2 SYDVKM. V gave up 3 bases and J gave up 4 bases; unmatched junction bases: 13. The CDR3 region is CASSFLQQGQGRNQPQHF. CDR3 sequence (DNA): TGTGCCAGCAGTTTCCTCCAACAGGGACAGGGAAGGAATCAGCCCCAGCATTTT.

This clonotype showed up many times. J is TRBJ2-3 and V is TRBV6-2 or TRBV6-3; 9 nucleotides line up with TRBD2. The CDR3 length is 19 residues. V lost 4 bases, J lost 0 bases, and 14 bases stayed unmatched. Germline-derived CDR1 and CDR2 are MNHEY and SVGEGT. CDR3 in DNA: TGTGCCAGCAGTTCCCACTCCGCAATAGCGGGAGAAAGCACAGATACGCAGTATTTT. Its protein product is CASSSHSAIAGESTDTQYF.

This clonotype was observed many times. This chain connects TRBV5-1 to TRBJ1-3; D not resolved. Germline CDR1 and CDR2: SGHRS and YFSETQ. The V gene lost 0 bases and the J gene lost 1 base, with 11 bases spanning the gap. This CDR3 is built from 16 residues. The CDR3 protein is CASSLGGQLSGNTIYF. For the CDR3, the DNA is TGCGCCAGCAGCTTGGGAGGGCAGCTATCTGGAAACACCATATATTTT.

This clonotype was recorded many times. The CDR3 DNA follows: TGCAGCGCCTCCAAACCCGGGACGGTGAACACCGGGGAGCTGTTTTTT. It specifies CSASKPGTVNTGELFF. The chain carries TRBV29-1 and TRBJ2-2; D might be TRBD1 or TRBD2, each matching 5 bases. V gave up 7 bases and J gave up 1 base, with 19 bases separating them. Germline loops: CDR1 SQVTM, CDR2 ANQGSEA. This CDR3 region has 16 residues.

This clonotype showed up many times. The V and J genes are TRBV29-1 and TRBJ2-7; D is possibly TRBD2 (5 bases). The germline V gene encodes CDR1 SQVTM and CDR2 ANQGSEA. CDR3 length equals 12 residues. Trimming cost V 5 bases and J 3 bases, with 11 bases left between them. The CDR3 region is CSVTDGGYEQYF. The CDR3 DNA follows: TGCAGCGTTACCGACGGAGGCTACGAGCAGTACTTC.